The subject of this entry is one TCR beta chain. This sample was included in a study of blood T cell repertoires in COVID-19. Trimming removed 0 bases at V and 0 bases at J, with 8 bases between. CDR1 and CDR2 (germline): PRHDT, FYEKMQ (reference sequence). The CDR3 runs 15 residues. Clones were read by immunoSEQ multiplex PCR, and TCRdb kept only the in-frame ones, dropping some. The sample yields over 200,000 clones, approximately 86% seen once. The specimen was peripheral blood. V and J are TRBV13 and TRBJ1-2; D possibly corresponds to TRBD1 (5 bases). The TCR sequence derives from a man aged 35 to 55 who had recovered from COVID-19. DNA of the CDR3: TGTGCCAGCAGCTTAGGAGGGACTTCTAACTATGGCTACACCTTC. Protein sequence: CASSLGGTSNYGYTF.